The T cell receptor (beta chain) under discussion was sequenced for a study of T cells in Graves' hyperthyroidism and ophthalmopathy (dated by TCRdb to between 2018 and 2021). Some background on the complete study: To identify distinguishing TCR V-J signatures, a discovery cohort of 90 to 100 patients was used, comprising under 45 with Graves' ophthalmopathy and approximately 57 with stable Graves' hyperthyroidism. Whether ophthalmopathy could be predicted prospectively was tested in an independent validation cohort made up of 18 to 20 hyperthyroidism patients plus 17 patients who later progressed to ophthalmopathy. The roughly 94 discovery patients were randomly divided into training and test sets at a 7:3 ratio. In roughly six Graves' hyperthyroidism patients, the study also compared T-cell repertoires from thyroid tissue with T-cell repertoires from blood. After blood sampling, hyperthyroidism patients were treated with methimazole at a starting dose of 30 mg daily, and ophthalmopathy patients were treated with high-dose intravenous methylprednisolone. The paper reports TCR Vbeta CDR3 sequencing of roughly 140 peripheral blood samples: under 45 ophthalmopathy, fewer than 80 hyperthyroidism and around 17 progressor patients.

The CDR3 runs 15 amino acids, cysteine and phenylalanine included. Only the CDR3 part of the read is kept: 45 bases, read in frame from the first base. V is reduced by 0 bases and J by 3 bases, leaving a spacing of 13 bases between them. CDR1 and CDR2, looked up from the germline V gene, are SGDLS and YYNGEE. Amplification of TCR beta CDR3 regions was carried out from RNA transcripts. The first round of RT-PCR for the TCR CDR3 was performed with the HTBI primer set and the Qiagen OneStep RT-PCR kit. A second multiplex PCR round built the libraries, followed by size selection and purification. Sequencing of the libraries was done on an Illumina HiSeq2000 using paired-end 100 bp reads. The original methods were these. SOAPnuke was used to process the raw data, removing reads that contained adapters or uncalled bases, had a mean Phred below 15, or lacked an exact match to the constant primer or identifier. High-quality paired reads were merged using COPE v1.2.5, and each unique nucleotide sequence was defined as a clonotype. Clonotypes were aligned to IMGT TRBV, TRBD and TRBJ reference segments using MiTCR v1.1. Only V-J combinations with frequency above 0.0001, covering about 99% of repertoires, were analysed. The TCS score was defined as the ratio of F50 (clonal expansion) to E x V (chaos), calculated using BLOSUM62-based TCRdist between CDR3 peptides within each V-J. Welch's t-statistics and random forest reduced around 550 V-J features to roughly 13, which were used in a naive Bayes classifier (R e1071). Thyroid-blood repertoire similarity was quantified with the Morisita-Horn index. TCRdb took the public reads, trimmed them with fastp at Q25, ran MiXCR for clone calling and kept in-frame beta chains. Entries are consolidated by CDR3 protein sequence, retaining the most common genes and DNA. TCRdb's processing, not the authors', yielded these V and J calls. The sample data list around 600,000 distinct CDR3 sequences, and 45% of these were observed just once. 7% to 7.5% of the sample is in the top ten clones.

As concerns this clonotype: Its specific antigen is unknown. Per-base qualities were not stored, and no clone one base away is much larger.

Results and caveats for the whole study, not just this receptor: In validation, the model predicted progression to ophthalmopathy with 60% to 71% sensitivity and around 72% specificity, a median of roughly seven months before onset. Most expanded thyroid clonotypes (frequency above 0.001) were also found in blood, which suggests that blood repertoires may mirror thyroid immune responses. Ophthalmopathy was separated from stable hyperthyroidism by a 13 V-J signature model, with roughly 88% sensitivity and 81% to 82% specificity obtained in cross-validation and 80%/75% obtained in testing. No statistical method was used to fix the sample size in advance, and group allocation was not hidden from the investigators.

Exclusion was applied to patients with uncontrolled infections, other autoimmune diseases, pregnancy or lactation. Diagnoses relied on clinical symptoms, serum thyroxine and TRAb, thyroid ultrasound and orbital computed tomography. Trizol reagent was used to extract total RNA, and RNA quality was then checked on an Agilent 2100 Bioanalyzer. Input material: peripheral blood or thyroid tissue (not recorded which). The sequence was obtained from an adult man with Graves' disease, either hyperthyroidism or ophthalmopathy (not recorded which). The chain was built from TRBV9 and TRBJ2-7; the D segment is perhaps TRBD1 or TRBD2, each sharing 5 matched bases. The CDR3 reads as follows: CASSVAGTLGYEQYF. The nucleotide sequence reads TGTGCCAGCAGCGTAGCCGGGACCCTAGGCTACGAGCAGTACTTC.